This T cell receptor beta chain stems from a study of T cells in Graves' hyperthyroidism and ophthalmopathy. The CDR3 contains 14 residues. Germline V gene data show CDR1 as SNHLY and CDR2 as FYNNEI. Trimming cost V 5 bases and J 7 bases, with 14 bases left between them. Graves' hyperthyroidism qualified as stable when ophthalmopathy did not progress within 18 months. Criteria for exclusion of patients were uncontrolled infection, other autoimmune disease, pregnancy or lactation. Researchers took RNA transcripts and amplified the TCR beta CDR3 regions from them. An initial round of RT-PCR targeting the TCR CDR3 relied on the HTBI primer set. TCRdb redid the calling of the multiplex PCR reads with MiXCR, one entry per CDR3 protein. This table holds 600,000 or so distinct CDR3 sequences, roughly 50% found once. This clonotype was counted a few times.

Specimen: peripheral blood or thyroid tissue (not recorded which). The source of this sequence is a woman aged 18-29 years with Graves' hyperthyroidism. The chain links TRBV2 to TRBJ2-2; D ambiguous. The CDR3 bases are TGTGCCAGCAGTTTATCCCGTCGTGACGGGGAGCTGTTTTTT. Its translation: CASSLSRRDGELFF.